Each of the 15 T cell receptor beta chains below was sequenced from the same sample in a study of T-cell memory formation after mild COVID-19. Each CDR3 protein is one row after TCRdb ran MiXCR on the 5' RACE reads. The repertoire has roughly 250,000 distinct CDR3 sequences, 15% to 20% of them found once; the top ten carry roughly a fifth. The source material was PBMCs or a T cell subset sorted from them (not recorded which). The source is a young man who had mild COVID-19 (a few samples of this study predate the infection). Cell type and time point are not known.

This clonotype was recorded a few times. This rearrangement joins TRBV20-1 to TRBJ2-7; 9 nucleotides align to TRBD2. V lost 1 base and J lost 6; bases outside the gene matches: 4. Per the germline V gene, CDR1 is DFQATT and CDR2 is SNEGSKA (reference sequence). This CDR3 contains 13 residues. DNA of the CDR3: TGCAGTGCTAGAGGCGGGGGGGCCGGCGAGCAGTACGTC. Translation gives CSARGGGAGEQYV.

This clonotype was detected many times. V gene TRBV20-1 combines with J gene TRBJ2-3; 7 bases are a match to TRBD1. This CDR3 contains 13 residues. V gave up 4 bases and J gave up 1 base; unmatched junction bases: 2. Germline V CDR1 and CDR2: DFQATT, SNEGSKA (reference sequence). The CDR3 loop reads CSATGQGTDTQYF. The CDR3 DNA sequence: TGCAGTGCTACCGGACAGGGCACAGATACGCAGTATTTT.

This clonotype was counted between two and nine times. Mismatch with germline at one junction end may stem from a read error. The chain recombines TRBV7-6 with TRBJ1-4; D is unresolved. CDR1 and CDR2 from the germline V gene are SGHVS and FNYEAQ. This CDR3 is built from 13 residues. The CDR3: CASSLAPNEKLFF. CDR3 DNA sequence: TGTGCCAGCAGCCTAGCCCCTAATGAAAAACTGTTTTTT. The variable domain in full, completed from reference TRBV7-6 and TRBJ1-4, reads GAGVSQSPRYKVTKRGQDVALRCDPISGHVSLYWYRQALGQGPEFLTYFNYEAQQDKSGLPNDRFSAERPEGSISTLTIQRTEQRDSAMYRCASSLAPNEKLFFGSGTQLSVL.

This clonotype has only a few counts. The chain joins TRBV7-9 to TRBJ2-7; D may be TRBD1 (5 bases). This CDR3 is 13 amino acids long. Trimming left V 4 bases short and J 7 bases short, with 14 bases between. Germline CDR1 SEHNR, CDR2 FQNEAQ (reference sequence). The CDR3 protein is CASSSSRAYEQYF. In DNA form, the CDR3 reads TGTGCCAGCAGCTCGTCCAGGGCTTATGAGCAGTACTTC.

This clonotype was counted only a few times. The chain combines TRBV5-1 with TRBJ2-7; the match to TRBD1 covers 7 bases. The length of the CDR3 is 13 residues. The germline gives CDR1 SGHRS, CDR2 YFSETQ. V gave up 5 bases and J gave up 7 bases; unmatched junction bases: 9. The DNA of the CDR3 is TGCGCCAGCAGAACAGGACAGGTTGGGGAGCAGTACTTC. Its protein product is CASRTGQVGEQYF.

This clonotype was observed at least ten times. V gene TRBV7-6 combines with J gene TRBJ2-3, with D perhaps assigned TRBD1 or TRBD2 (6 bases each). Germline V CDR1 and CDR2: SGHVS, FNYEAQ. This CDR3 comprises 15 residues. Trimming took 3 bases from V and 0 from J, leaving 10 bases between them. The CDR3 DNA reads as TGTGCCAGCAGCTTTACGGGGGCTAGCACAGATACGCAGTATTTT. This codes for CASSFTGASTDTQYF. The whole variable domain, remainder taken from reference TRBV7-6 and TRBJ2-3, is GAGVSQSPRYKVTKRGQDVALRCDPISGHVSLYWYRQALGQGPEFLTYFNYEAQQDKSGLPNDRFSAERPEGSISTLTIQRTEQRDSAMYRCASSFTGASTDTQYFGPGTRLTVL.

This clonotype showed up just a few times. The chain couples TRBV21-1 to TRBJ2-5; the table's D gene call, TRBD2, was not cross checked with the DNA. TRBV21-1 counts as a pseudogene. The CDR3 spans 14 residues. The CDR3 sequence is CASSRTRATVTQYF. Here the CDR3 DNA reads TGTGCCAGCAGCAGGACTAGAGCCACCGTAACCCAGTACTTC.

This clonotype was detected a few times. The V call is TRBV5-1, the J call TRBJ1-2; 8 bases match TRBD1. Looked up from germline, CDR1 is SGHRS and CDR2 is YFSETQ. The CDR3 runs to 14 residues. Trimming cost V 2 bases and J 3 bases; bases outside gene matches: 3. As DNA, the CDR3 is TGCGCCAGCAGCTTCACAGGGGGGGACTATGGCTACACCTTC. This encodes CASSFTGGDYGYTF.

This clonotype was observed a handful of times. The chain combines TRBV7-2 with TRBJ2-1; a possible D gene is TRBD2 (6 bases). CDR3 size: 14 residues. CDR1 and CDR2 from the germline V gene are SGHTA and FQGNSA. The V end lost 1 base, the J end lost 10 bases, and 14 bases lay between the germline ends. The CDR3 protein is CASSLEVGGYEQFF. CDR3 DNA sequence: TGTGCCAGCAGCTTAGAGGTTGGGGGGTACGAGCAGTTCTTC.

The V gene is TRBV5-1, the J gene TRBJ2-1; 11 nucleotides match TRBD2. CDR1 is SGHRS, CDR2 YFSETQ, per germline. The V gene end was trimmed by 3 bases and the J gene end by 6 bases; junction bases not matched to a gene: 8. This CDR3 spans 16 amino acids. DNA for the CDR3: TGCGCCAGCAGCTGGGTCCTAGCGGGGGGAGGCAATGAGCAGTTCTTC. This gives the protein CASSWVLAGGGNEQFF.

J is TRBJ2-3 and V is TRBV6-5; D remains unclear. V shed 0 bases and J shed 7 bases, with 8 bases lying between them. This CDR3 contains 13 residues. Germline V lookup: CDR1 MNHEY, CDR2 SVGAGI. CDR3 DNA sequence: TGTGCCAGCAGTTACTCTAGAGTAAATACGCAGTATTTT. Amino acid sequence: CASSYSRVNTQYF.

The CDR3 DNA reads as TGTGCCAGCAGGTACACAGGGCAGGAAAAACTGTTTTTT. This gives the protein CASRYTGQEKLFF. The V gene is TRBV12-3 or TRBV12-4, the J gene TRBJ1-4; D is perhaps TRBD1 (6 bases). This CDR3 has 13 residues. V was shortened by 6 bases and J by 8 bases, with 13 bases between the two germline ends.

The chain uses TRBV7-2 and TRBJ1-2, with a weak D call TRBD1 (5 bases). This CDR3 is 15 amino acids long. With 7 bases removed from V and 6 bases from J, the gap between germline ends came to 21 bases. Germline V CDR1 and CDR2: SGHTA, FQGNSA. The CDR3 loop reads CASTLIRGGKNGYTF. The CDR3, as DNA: TGTGCCAGCACCTTGATCCGCGGGGGAAAGAATGGCTACACCTTC.

The V gene is TRBV25-1, the J gene TRBJ2-7; D gene unclear. Germline assignment: CDR1 MGHDK and CDR2 SYGVNS. V lost 4 bases and J 2 bases, leaving 9 bases between the germline ends. This CDR3 region has 13 residues. The CDR3 reads CASSGRIAYEQYF. For the CDR3, the DNA is TGTGCCAGCAGTGGACGAATTGCCTACGAGCAGTACTTC.

The sample holds a few counts of this clonotype. J is TRBJ1-2 and V is TRBV6-6; TRBD1 matches at 9 bases. The CDR3 has 14 residues. The V gene end was trimmed by 4 bases and the J gene end by 8 bases; junction bases not matched to a gene: 8. In germline, CDR1 is MNHNY, CDR2 SVGAGI (reference sequence). The CDR3 loop reads CASSSETGGDGYTF. CDR3 nucleotides: TGTGCCAGCAGTTCTGAGACAGGGGGGGACGGCTACACCTTC.